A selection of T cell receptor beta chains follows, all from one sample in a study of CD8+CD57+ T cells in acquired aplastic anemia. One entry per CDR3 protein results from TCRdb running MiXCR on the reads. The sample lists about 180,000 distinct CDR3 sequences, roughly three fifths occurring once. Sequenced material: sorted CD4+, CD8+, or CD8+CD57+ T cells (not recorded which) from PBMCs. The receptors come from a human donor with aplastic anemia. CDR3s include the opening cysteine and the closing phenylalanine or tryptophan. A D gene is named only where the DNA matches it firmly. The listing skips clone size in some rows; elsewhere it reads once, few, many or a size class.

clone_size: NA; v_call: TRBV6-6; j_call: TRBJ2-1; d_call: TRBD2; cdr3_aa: CASSSSAGGEDEQFF; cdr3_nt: TGTGCCAGCAGTTCCTCAGCGGGAGGAGAGGATGAGCAGTTCTTC
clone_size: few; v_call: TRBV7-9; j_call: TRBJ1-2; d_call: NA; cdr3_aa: CASSLNANYGYTF; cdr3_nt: TGTGCCAGCAGCTTGAACGCTAACTATGGCTACACCTTC
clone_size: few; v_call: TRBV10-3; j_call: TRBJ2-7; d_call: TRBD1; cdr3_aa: CAISGGRGSSAYEQYF; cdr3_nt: TGTGCCATCAGTGGGGGCAGGGGGTCCAGTGCCTACGAGCAGTACTTC
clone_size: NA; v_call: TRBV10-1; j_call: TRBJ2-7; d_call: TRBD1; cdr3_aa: CASSDGTASYEQYF; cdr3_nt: TGCGCCAGCAGTGATGGGACAGCTTCCTACGAGCAGTACTTC
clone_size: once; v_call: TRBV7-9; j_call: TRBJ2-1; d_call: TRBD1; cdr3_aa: CASSTGQGAYNEQFF; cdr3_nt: TGTGCCAGCAGCACCGGACAGGGGGCTTACAATGAGCAGTTCTTC
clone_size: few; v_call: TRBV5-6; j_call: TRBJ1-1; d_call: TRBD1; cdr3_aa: CASSLERGLSEAFF; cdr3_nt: TGTGCCAGCAGCTTAGAAAGGGGGCTGAGTGAAGCTTTCTTT
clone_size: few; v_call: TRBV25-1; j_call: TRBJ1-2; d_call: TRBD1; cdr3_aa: CASSRDRGESYGYTF; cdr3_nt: TGTGCCAGCAGCCGGGACAGGGGGGAGAGCTATGGCTACACCTTC
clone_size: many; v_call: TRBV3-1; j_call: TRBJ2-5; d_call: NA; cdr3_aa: CASSQGGGRETQYF; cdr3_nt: TGTGCCAGCAGCCAAGGGGGGGGGCGGGAGACCCAGTACTTC
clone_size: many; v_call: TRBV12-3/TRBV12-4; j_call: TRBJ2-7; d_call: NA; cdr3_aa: CASSLLQGYEQYF; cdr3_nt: TGTGCCAGCAGTTTACTGCAGGGCTACGAGCAGTACTTC
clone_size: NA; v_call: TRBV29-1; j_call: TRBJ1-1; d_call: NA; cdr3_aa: CSVRPLGAGTEAFF; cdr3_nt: TGCAGCGTTCGGCCCCTGGGGGCAGGCACTGAAGCTTTCTTT
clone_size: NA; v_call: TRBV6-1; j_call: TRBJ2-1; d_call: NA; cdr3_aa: CASSAAGYEQFF; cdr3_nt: TGTGCCAGCAGTGCGGCGGGCTATGAGCAGTTCTTC
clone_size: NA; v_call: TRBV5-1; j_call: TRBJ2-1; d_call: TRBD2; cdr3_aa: CASSLLTSGDYNEQFF; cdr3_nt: TGCGCCAGCAGCTTACTCACTAGCGGAGACTACAATGAGCAGTTCTTC
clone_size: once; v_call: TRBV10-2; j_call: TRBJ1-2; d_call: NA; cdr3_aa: CASSEVGEGRGYTF; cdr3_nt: TGCGCCAGCAGTGAGGTAGGGGAGGGTCGTGGCTACACCTTC
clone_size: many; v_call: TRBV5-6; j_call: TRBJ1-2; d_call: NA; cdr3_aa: CASSLVSPNYGYTF; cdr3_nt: TGTGCCAGCAGCTTGGTCTCCCCCAACTATGGCTACACCTTC
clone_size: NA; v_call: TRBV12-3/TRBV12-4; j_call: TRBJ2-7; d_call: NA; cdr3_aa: CASSGGASSYEQYF; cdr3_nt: TGTGCCAGCAGTGGGGGAGCTAGCTCCTACGAGCAGTACTTC
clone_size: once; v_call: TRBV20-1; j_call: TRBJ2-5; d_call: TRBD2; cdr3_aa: CSAETSGARETQYF; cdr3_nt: TGCAGTGCCGAGACTAGCGGGGCGCGAGAGACCCAGTACTTC
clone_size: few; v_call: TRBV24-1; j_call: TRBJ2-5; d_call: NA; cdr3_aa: CATGDGSQETQYF; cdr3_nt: TGTGCCACCGGAGACGGCAGTCAAGAGACCCAGTACTTC
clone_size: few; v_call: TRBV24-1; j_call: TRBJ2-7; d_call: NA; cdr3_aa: CATSDLYEQYF; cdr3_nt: TGTGCCACCAGTGATCTCTACGAGCAGTACTTC
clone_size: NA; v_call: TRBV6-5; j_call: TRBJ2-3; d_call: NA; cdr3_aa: CASSYLGWKSTDTQYF; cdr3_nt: TGTGCCAGCAGTTACCTTGGATGGAAGAGCACAGATACGCAGTATTTT
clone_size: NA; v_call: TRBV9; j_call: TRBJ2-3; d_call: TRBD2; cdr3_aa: CASSVAGGDGTQYF; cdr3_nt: TGTGCCAGCAGCGTAGCGGGGGGGGACGGTACGCAGTATTTT
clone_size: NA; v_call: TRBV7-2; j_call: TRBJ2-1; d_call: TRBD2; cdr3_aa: CASSSRLAGLYNEQFF; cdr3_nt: TGTGCCAGCAGCTCCCGACTAGCGGGGCTTTACAATGAGCAGTTCTTC
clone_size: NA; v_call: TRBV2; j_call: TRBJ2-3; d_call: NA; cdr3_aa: CATQSGGPTDTQYF; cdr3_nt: TGTGCCACCCAGTCCGGGGGACCCACAGATACGCAGTATTTT
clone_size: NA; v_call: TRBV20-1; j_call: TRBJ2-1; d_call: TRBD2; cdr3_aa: CSARGDARLALRSRGNEQFF; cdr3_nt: TGCAGTGCTAGGGGGGACGCCCGACTAGCGCTAAGGTCTCGAGGCAATGAGCAGTTCTTC
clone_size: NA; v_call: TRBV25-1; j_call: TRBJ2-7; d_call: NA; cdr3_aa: CASSVGAEGEQYF; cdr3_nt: TGTGCCAGCAGTGTAGGGGCTGAGGGCGAGCAGTACTTC
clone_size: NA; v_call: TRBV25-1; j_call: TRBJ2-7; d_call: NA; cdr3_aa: CASSLASFLGRDGVHEQYF; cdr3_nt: TGCGCCAGCAGCTTGGCTTCTTTTTTGGGCAGGGATGGGGTCCACGAGCAGTACTTC
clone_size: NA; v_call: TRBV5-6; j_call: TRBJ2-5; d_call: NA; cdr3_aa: CASSLERLAVETQYF; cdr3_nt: TGTGCCAGCAGCTTGGAGCGGCTAGCAGTGGAGACCCAGTACTTC
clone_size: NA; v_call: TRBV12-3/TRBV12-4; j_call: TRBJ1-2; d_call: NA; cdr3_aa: CAGSMGERYGYTF; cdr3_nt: TGTGCCGGTTCGATGGGCGAAAGATATGGCTACACCTTC
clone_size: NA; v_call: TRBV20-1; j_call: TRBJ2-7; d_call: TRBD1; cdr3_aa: CSAWTGASYEQYF; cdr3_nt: TGCAGTGCTTGGACAGGGGCCTCCTACGAGCAGTACTTC
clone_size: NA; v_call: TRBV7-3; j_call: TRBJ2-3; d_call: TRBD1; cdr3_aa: CASSAEGAWDTQYF; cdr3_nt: TGTGCCAGCAGCGCTGAGGGGGCTTGGGATACGCAGTATTTT
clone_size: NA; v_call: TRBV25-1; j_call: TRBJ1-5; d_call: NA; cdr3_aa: CASAPWAEDGQPQHF; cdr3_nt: TGTGCCAGCGCCCCCTGGGCGGAGGACGGTCAGCCCCAGCATTTT
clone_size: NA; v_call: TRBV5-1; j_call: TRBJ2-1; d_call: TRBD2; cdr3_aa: CASSFAGDEQFF; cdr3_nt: TGCGCCAGCAGCTTCGCGGGGGATGAGCAGTTCTTC
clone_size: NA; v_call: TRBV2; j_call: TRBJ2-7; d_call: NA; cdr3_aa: CASGSTQGTEQYF; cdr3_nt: TGTGCCAGCGGGTCCACACAGGGAACCGAGCAGTACTTC
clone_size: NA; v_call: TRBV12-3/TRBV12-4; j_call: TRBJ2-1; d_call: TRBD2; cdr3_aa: CASSLTMAGGPTYNEQLF; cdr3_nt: TGTGCCAGCAGTCTAACCATGGCGGGGGGGCCGACCTACAATGAGCAGCTCTTC